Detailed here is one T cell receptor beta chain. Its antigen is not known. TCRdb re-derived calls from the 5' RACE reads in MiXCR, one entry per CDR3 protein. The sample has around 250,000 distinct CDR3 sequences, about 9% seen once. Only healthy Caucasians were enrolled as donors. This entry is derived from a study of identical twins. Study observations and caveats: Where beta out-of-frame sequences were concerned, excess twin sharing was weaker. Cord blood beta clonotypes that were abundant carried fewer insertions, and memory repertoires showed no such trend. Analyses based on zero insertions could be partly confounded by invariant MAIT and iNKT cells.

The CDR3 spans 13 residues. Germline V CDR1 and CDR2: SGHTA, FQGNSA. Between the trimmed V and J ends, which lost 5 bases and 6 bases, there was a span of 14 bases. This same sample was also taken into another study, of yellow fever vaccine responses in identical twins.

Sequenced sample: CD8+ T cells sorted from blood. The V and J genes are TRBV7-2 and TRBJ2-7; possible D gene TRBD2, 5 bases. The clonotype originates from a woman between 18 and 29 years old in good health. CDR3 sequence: CASSHDSGTEQYF. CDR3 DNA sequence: TGTGCCAGCAGCCACGACTCGGGAACCGAGCAGTACTTC.